What follows describes a single T cell receptor beta chain. Its antigen is unidentified. The assay was immunoSEQ multiplex PCR, and TCRdb's table has in-frame clones only and misses some. The sample holds 10,000 to 13,000 clones, roughly four fifths seen once. The data were taken from a study of immune evolution from preneoplasia to lung adenocarcinoma. Looking at the study overall: HLA loss of heterozygosity: about 7% AIS, less than 18% MIA, about 31% ADC, none AAH. Overall study results and limits: Highest clonality occurred in KRAS-mutant, not EGFR-mutant or double wild-type, nodules.

The sequence came from a person aged 65 to 85 with lung adenocarcinoma. The sequenced material came from FFPE minimally invasive lung adenocarcinoma tissue.

The DNA for the CDR3 is TGTGCCAGCAGTGAAGTGACCACGATTAACGTCAATGAGCAGTTCTTC. This sequence encodes CASSEVTTINVNEQFF. The chain recombines TRBV2 with TRBJ2-1; D uncertain. The CDR3 covers 16 residues. V was shortened by 1 base and J by 6 bases, with 16 bases between the two germline ends. CDR1 and CDR2 from the germline V gene are SNHLY and FYNNEI. Together with reference TRBV2 and TRBJ2-1, the CDR3 gives the full variable domain: EPEVTQTPSHQVTQMGQEVILRCVPISNHLYFYWYRQILGQKVEFLVSFYNNEISEKSEIFDDQFSVERPDGSNFTLKIRSTKLEDSAMYFCASSEVTTINVNEQFFGPGTRLTVL.